This record covers a single T cell receptor (beta chain). The sample holds a few counts of this clone. Its binding antigen is unknown. Nothing much larger sits one base from this clone, and base qualities are not available. In the same sample, other DNA sequences code for this CDR3. The sample is drawn from a study of beta chain features in type 1 diabetes (dated by TCRdb to between 2017 and 2018). The study in broad terms: Patients and healthy donors did not differ in mean age, gender distribution, total cell number or subset yield. A total of around 110,000,000 sorted cells were examined across all samples, and a strong correlation was observed between cell number per subset and RNA yield. In the study, TCRB repertoires of sorted circulating CD4+ T cell subsets from recently diagnosed type 1 diabetes patients were compared with those of matched healthy donors. Regulatory and stem cell-like memory subsets were obtained from only 8 patients and roughly 8 healthy donors, while naive and central memory subsets were obtained from all 30 or so donors.

Measured from the cysteine to the phenylalanine, the CDR3 is 13 residues long. Just CDR3 DNA is preserved here, 39 bases in frame from base 1. Taken from the germline V gene, the CDR1 and CDR2 loops are SGHTA and FQGNSA. Trimming costs V 3 bases and J 4 bases, and their ends lie 9 bases apart. Points the paper makes about the study in general: At VDJ recombination sites, patients with type 1 diabetes made fewer insertions and deleted more nucleotides, a pattern implying thymic rearrangement abnormalities. A moderate but significant shortening of TCRB CDR3 length was observed in type 1 diabetes patients in all four CD4+ subsets. Naive, central memory and regulatory TCRB repertoires appeared more similar among patients than among healthy donors. Shorter templates might have been favored by PCR, but patient and control samples were amplified and corrected together, so both groups would have been affected equally by any skew. Because the HLA sub-analyses included only small numbers of individuals, any influence of HLA type on TCRB rearrangement was left unresolved. Because cDNA was sequenced instead of genomic DNA, activated cells with high expression could be over-represented, although the groups did not differ in activation or CD3 levels.

All of the isolated RNA was reverse transcribed with the High Capacity cDNA Reverse Transcription Kit, so expressed TCRB transcripts were sequenced. Deep immunoSEQ sequencing was applied to naive, central memory and regulatory T cell samples, giving an average of roughly 3.5 million total reads per sample. Sorted cells were lysed in RLT buffer and RNA was extracted with DNase-treated RNeasy Micro or Mini kits, depending on cell number. To prevent cross-contamination, each cell subset was processed individually, whereas patient and healthy donor samples were processed jointly. TCRB sequences were amplified from cDNA with the immunoSEQ multiplex PCR, producing 87-bp fragments spanning the CDR3 region. Sequencing of the amplicons was performed on the Illumina HiSeq platform. The study's own analysis went as follows. Synthetic template baselines were used to correct PCR bias computationally, reads within Hamming distance 2 were collapsed together, and singletons that could not be merged were discarded. By aligning reads against IMGT, V, D and J genes, CDR3 length, and insertions or deletions at six rearrangement sites were assigned. Within each subset, clonotype counts were normalized to the number of sorted cells before true diversity and Gini coefficients were calculated with the tcR R package. The overlap coefficient, calculated on TCRB nucleotide sequences, was used to measure repertoire sharing. TCRdb took over this immuneACCESS table, retaining in-frame rearrangements with V and J assigned. Such tables are incomplete; in checked studies, under half of the missing clones stem from an unresolved V gene, and the remainder is unexplained. V, J and clone size were drawn from that table, and D and trimming were deduced from the DNA. Present in this sample are about 130,000 clones, 9% of which were seen just once. Of the sample, under 0.9% falls within the top ten clones.

Each donor gave one peripheral blood draw, averaging roughly 100 mL, which was collected into heparinised tubes. A BD FACSAria II and a panel including CD45RO, CCR7, CD25, CD127, CD95 and CD27 were used to sort naive, central memory, regulatory and stem cell-like memory CD4+ T cells. All sorted populations exceeded 95% purity. PBMCs were isolated immediately by Lymphoprep density gradient centrifugation and stained directly without culture. To minimize batch effects, samples were stained and sorted in pairs, one healthy donor with one patient per experiment. The chain was built from TRBV7-2 and TRBJ2-5; the D gene is possibly TRBD1, with 6 bases matching. Sequencing was carried out using central memory CD4+ T cells from blood. The receptor comes from a man aged 25-40 years with type 1 diabetes. The DNA is as follows: TGTGCCAGCAGCTTGGACAGTCGAGAGACCCAGTACTTC. Its translation is CASSLDSRETQYF.